This TCR beta chain is from a study of T-cell memory formation after mild COVID-19. Germline V gene sequence: CDR1 SGHVS, CDR2 FQNEAQ. Trimming took 5 bases from V and 9 from J, leaving 12 bases between them. The CDR3 covers 12 residues. The TCR alpha and TCR beta cDNA libraries, bearing sample barcodes and UMIs, were generated by 5'RACE using constant-segment primers. TCRdb reprocessed the 5' RACE reads via MiXCR and lists one record per CDR3 protein. The sample has around 440,000 distinct CDR3 sequences, about 18% seen once. This clonotype was detected a few times. The chain couples TRBV7-8 to TRBJ2-3; D gene uncertain. This sequence originates from an adult woman who had mild COVID-19 (a few samples of this study predate the infection). Cell type and time point are not known. Sequences were obtained from PBMCs or a T cell subset sorted from them (not recorded which). CDR3 DNA sequence: TGTGCCAGCAGCCCGAACTTCGGCACGCAGTATTTT. Encoded protein: CASSPNFGTQYF.